Included here is one T cell receptor (beta chain) sequence, with context. The PCR had 60 Vbeta and 13 Jbeta primers. Generated by immunoSEQ multiplex PCR, the TCRdb table keeps only in-frame clones and is missing some. The table records tens of thousands of clones, roughly 80% of them present only once. The sample originates from a study of cytomegalovirus exposure and HLA in healthy donors. V gave up 4 bases and J gave up 5 bases, with 11 bases separating them. The CDR3 runs to 13 residues. Germline CDR1 and CDR2: SNHLY and FYNNEI. V gene TRBV2 combines with J gene TRBJ1-2, with D maybe TRBD1 (5 bases). Sequenced: PBMCs. The TCR sequence derives from a male donor in good health and CMV-seronegative. The chain's CDR3 is CASSVGGGYGYTF. The DNA of the CDR3 is TGTGCCAGCAGTGTGGGGGGTGGGTATGGCTACACCTTC.